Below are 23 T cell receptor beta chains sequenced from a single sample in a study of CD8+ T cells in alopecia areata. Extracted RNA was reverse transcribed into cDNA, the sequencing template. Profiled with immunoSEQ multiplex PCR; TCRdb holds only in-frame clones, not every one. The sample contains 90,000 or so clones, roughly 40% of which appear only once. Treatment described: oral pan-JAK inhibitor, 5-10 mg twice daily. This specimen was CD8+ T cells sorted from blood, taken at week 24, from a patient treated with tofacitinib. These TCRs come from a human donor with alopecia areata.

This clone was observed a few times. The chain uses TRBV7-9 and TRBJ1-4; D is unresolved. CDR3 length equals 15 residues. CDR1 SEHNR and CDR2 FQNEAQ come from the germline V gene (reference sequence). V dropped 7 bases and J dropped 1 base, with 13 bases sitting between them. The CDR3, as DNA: TGTGCCAGCACCGCCCTACCATTAACTAATGAAAAACTGTTTTTT. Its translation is CASTALPLTNEKLFF.

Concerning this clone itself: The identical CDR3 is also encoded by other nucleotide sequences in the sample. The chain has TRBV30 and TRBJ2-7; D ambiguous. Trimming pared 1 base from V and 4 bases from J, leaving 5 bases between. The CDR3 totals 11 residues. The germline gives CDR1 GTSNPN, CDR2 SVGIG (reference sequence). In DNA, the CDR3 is TGTGCCTGGAGTGGCGGATACGAGCAGTACTTC. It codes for CAWSGGYEQYF.

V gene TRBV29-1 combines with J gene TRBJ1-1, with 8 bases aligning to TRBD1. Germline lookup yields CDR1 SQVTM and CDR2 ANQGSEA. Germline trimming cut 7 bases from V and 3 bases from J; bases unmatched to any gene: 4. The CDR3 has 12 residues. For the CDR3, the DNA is TGCAGCGCAGACAGGGGCGACACTGAAGCTTTCTTT. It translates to CSADRGDTEAFF.

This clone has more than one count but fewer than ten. The CDR3 bases are TGTGCCAGCAGTGAGCGGGCTAGCGGGAGGGGGTTGAACGAGCAGTACTTC. Translated, it gives CASSERASGRGLNEQYF. V is TRBV2 and J is TRBJ2-7; TRBD2 agrees at 12 bases. Unmatched junction bases numbered 11, after V lost 3 bases and J lost 5 bases. The germline CDR1 and CDR2 sequences are SNHLY and FYNNEI. The CDR3 has 17 amino acids.

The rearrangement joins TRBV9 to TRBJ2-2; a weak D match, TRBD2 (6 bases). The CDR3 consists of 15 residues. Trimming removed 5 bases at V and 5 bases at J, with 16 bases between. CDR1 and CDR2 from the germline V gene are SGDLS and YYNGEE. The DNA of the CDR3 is TGTGCCAGCAGTGACCGGGACTTTCCTACCGGGGAGCTGTTTTTT. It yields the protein CASSDRDFPTGELFF.

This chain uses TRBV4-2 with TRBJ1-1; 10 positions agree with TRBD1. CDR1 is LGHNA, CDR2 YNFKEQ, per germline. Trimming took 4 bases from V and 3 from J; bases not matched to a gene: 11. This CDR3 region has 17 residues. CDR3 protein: CASSPLTGGARDTEAFF. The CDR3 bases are TGTGCCAGCAGCCCGTTGACAGGGGGCGCGAGGGACACTGAAGCTTTCTTT.

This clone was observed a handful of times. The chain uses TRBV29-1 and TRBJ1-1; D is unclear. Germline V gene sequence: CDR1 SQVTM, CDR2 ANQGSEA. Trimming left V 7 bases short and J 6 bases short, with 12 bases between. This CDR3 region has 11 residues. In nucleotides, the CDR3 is TGCAGCGCCCTAGGGTTTTCTGAAGCTTTCTTT. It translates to CSALGFSEAFF.

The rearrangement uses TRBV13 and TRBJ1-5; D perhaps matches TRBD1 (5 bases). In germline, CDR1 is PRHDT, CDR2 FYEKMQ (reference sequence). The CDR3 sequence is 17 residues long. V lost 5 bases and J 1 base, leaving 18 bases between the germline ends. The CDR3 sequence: CASSPMGRGGSNQPQHF. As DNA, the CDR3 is TGTGCCAGCAGCCCCATGGGACGGGGCGGGAGCAATCAGCCCCAGCATTTT.

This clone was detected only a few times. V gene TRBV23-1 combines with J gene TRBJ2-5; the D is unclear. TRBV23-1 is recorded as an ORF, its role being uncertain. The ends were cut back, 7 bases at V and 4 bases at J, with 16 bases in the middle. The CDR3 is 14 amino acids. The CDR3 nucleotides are TGCGCCAGCACCCCACCCGTCACAGCAGAGACCCAGTACTTC. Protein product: CASTPPVTAETQYF.

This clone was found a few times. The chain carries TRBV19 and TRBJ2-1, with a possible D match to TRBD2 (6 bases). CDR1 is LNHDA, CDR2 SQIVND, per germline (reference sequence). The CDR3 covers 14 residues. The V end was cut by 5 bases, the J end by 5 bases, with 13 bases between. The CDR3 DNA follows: TGTGCCAGTAGTGTCCCGGGACTGAACAATGAGCAGTTCTTC. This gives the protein CASSVPGLNNEQFF.

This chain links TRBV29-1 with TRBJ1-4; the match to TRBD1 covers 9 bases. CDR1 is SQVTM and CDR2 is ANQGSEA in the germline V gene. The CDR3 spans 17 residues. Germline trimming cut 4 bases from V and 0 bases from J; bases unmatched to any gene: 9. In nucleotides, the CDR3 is TGCAGCGTTGCCGGGACAGGGTCGTCTGCAACTAATGAAAAACTGTTTTTT. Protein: CSVAGTGSSATNEKLFF.

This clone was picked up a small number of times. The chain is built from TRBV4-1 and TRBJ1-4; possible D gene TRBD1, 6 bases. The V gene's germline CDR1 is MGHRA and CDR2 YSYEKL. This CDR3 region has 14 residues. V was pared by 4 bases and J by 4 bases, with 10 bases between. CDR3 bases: TGCGCCAGCAGCCCCGGACAGAATAATGAAAAACTGTTTTTT. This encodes CASSPGQNNEKLFF.

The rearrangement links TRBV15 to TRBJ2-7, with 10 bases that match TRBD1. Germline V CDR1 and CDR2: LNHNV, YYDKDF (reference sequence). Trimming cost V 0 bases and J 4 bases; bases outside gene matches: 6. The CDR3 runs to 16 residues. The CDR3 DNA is TGTGCCACCAGCAGAGATGCGGGACAGGGGACTTACGAGCAGTACTTC. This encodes CATSRDAGQGTYEQYF.

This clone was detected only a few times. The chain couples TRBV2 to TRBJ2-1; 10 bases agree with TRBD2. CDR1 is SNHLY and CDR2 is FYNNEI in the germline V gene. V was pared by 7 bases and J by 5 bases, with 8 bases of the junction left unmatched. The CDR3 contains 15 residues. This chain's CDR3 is CASNPGLAVDNEQFF. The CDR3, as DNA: TGTGCCAGCAACCCCGGACTAGCGGTTGACAATGAGCAGTTCTTC. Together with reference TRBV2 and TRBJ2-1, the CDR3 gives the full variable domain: EPEVTQTPSHQVTQMGQEVILRCVPISNHLYFYWYRQILGQKVEFLVSFYNNEISEKSEIFDDQFSVERPDGSNFTLKIRSTKLEDSAMYFCASNPGLAVDNEQFFGPGTRLTVL.

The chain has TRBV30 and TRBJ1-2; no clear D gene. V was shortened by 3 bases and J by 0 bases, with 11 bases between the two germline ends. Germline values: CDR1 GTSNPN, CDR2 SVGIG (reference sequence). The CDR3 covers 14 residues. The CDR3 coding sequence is TGTGCCTGGAGCAGGATTTCAGCTAACTATGGCTACACCTTC. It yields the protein CAWSRISANYGYTF.

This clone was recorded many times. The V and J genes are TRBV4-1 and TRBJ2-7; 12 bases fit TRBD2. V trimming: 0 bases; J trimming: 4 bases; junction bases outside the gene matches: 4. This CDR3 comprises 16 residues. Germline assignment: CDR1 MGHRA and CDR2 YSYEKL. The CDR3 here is CASSQELAGGSYEQYF. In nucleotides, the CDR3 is TGCGCCAGCAGCCAAGAACTAGCGGGAGGTTCATACGAGCAGTACTTC.

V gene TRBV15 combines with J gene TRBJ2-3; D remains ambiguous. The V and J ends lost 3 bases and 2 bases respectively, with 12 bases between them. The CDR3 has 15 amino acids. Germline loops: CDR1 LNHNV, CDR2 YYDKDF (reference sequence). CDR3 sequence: CATSSPLQLTDTQYF. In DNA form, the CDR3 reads TGTGCCACCAGCAGCCCTCTACAACTCACAGATACGCAGTATTTT.

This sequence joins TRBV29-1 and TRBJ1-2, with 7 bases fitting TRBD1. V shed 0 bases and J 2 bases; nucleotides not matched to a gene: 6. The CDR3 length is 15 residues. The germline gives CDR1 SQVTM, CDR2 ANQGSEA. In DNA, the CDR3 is TGCAGCGTTGAAGATCTCCAGGGGGAAAACTATGGCTACACCTTC. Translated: CSVEDLQGENYGYTF.

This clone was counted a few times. In DNA form, the CDR3 reads TGTGCCAGCAGCGTATGGCAGGGAGAGACCCAGTACTTC. Translated, it gives CASSVWQGETQYF. This chain connects TRBV9 to TRBJ2-5; maybe TRBD1 (5 bases). CDR3 length: 13 amino acids. Germline values: CDR1 SGDLS, CDR2 YYNGEE. V was cut by 1 base and J by 4 bases, with 8 bases left in between.

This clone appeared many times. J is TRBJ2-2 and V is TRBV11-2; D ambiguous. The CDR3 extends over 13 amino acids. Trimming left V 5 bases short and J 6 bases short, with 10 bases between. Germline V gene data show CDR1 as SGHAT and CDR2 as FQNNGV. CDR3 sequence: CASSPYPAGELFF. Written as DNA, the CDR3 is TGTGCCAGCAGCCCTTATCCTGCCGGGGAGCTGTTTTTT.

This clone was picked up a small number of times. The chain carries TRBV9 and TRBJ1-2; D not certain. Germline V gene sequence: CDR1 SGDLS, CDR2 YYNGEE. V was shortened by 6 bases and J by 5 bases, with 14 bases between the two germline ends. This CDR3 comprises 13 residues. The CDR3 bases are TGTGCCAGCAACACAGAGGACGGTTATGGCTACACCTTC. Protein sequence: CASNTEDGYGYTF.

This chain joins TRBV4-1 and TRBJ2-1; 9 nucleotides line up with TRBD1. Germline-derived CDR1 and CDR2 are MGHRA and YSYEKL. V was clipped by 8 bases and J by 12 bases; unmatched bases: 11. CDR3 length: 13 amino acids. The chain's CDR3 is CASSPGTGFWQFF. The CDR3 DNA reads TGCGCCAGCTCCCCCGGGACAGGGTTTTGGCAGTTCTTC.

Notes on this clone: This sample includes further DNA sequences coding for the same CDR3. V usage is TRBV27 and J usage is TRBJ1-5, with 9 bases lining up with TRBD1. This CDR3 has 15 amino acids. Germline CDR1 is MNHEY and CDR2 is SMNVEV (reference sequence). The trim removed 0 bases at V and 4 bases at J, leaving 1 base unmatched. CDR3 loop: CASSLSGQGNQPQHF. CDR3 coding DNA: TGTGCCAGCAGTTTATCCGGACAGGGGAATCAGCCCCAGCATTTT.